This is a list of T cell receptor beta chains from one sample in a study of CD8 T cells in ankylosing spondylitis. From the 5' RACE reads, TCRdb called clonotypes with MiXCR, one entry per CDR3 protein. The sample has about 360,000 distinct CDR3 sequences; roughly 14% are singletons. The source material was blood, either unsorted or a sorted T cell fraction (not recorded which). These receptors were obtained from a male donor with ankylosing spondylitis or in good health (not recorded which). Both conserved end residues are part of each CDR3. D genes are given only for firm matches. Clone size, where shown, is once, few, many, or a class for clones that have expanded.

TRBJ2-1 | TRBV7-2 | . | . | TGTGCCAGCAGCACCCTCTATAATGAGCAGTTCTTC | CASSTLYNEQFF
TRBJ2-3 | TRBV6-1 | . | . | TGTGCCAGCAGTGAAGCGGGGACCAAAGGGACAGATACGCAGTATTTT | CASSEAGTKGTDTQYF
TRBJ2-3 | TRBV7-2 | . | . | TGTGCCAGCAGTTCCCACGGACAGCGGGCCTTCACAGATACGCAGTATTTT | CASSSHGQRAFTDTQYF
TRBJ2-1 | TRBV5-6 | . | TRBD2 | TGTGCCAGCAGCCCACCCCCGAGGGCTAGCGGGAGGGTCAATGAGCAGTTCTTC | CASSPPPRASGRVNEQFF
TRBJ2-2 | TRBV7-2 | . | . | TGTGCCAGCAGCCAAATGGTCTTCGGGGAGCTGTTTTTT | CASSQMVFGELFF
TRBJ2-5 | TRBV20-1 | . | . | TGCAGTGCTAGGGGGGCTTGGAGCGATCAAGAGACCCAGTACTTC | CSARGAWSDQETQYF
TRBJ1-5 | TRBV20-1 | few | . | TGCAGTGCTAGACCATCGGCGGCAGGGGCGAGCAATCAGCCCCAGCATTTT | CSARPSAAGASNQPQHF
TRBJ2-5 | TRBV29-1 | many | . | TGCAGCGTTGAAGATAGAGGGGGATGGGGGGAGACCCAGTACTTC | CSVEDRGGWGETQYF
TRBJ2-1 | TRBV3-1 | many | TRBD2 | TGTGCCAGCAGCCCGAGGGCTAGCGGGGGGTACAATGAGCAGTTCTTC | CASSPRASGGYNEQFF
TRBJ1-2 | TRBV10-3 | few | TRBD1 | TGTGCCATCAGTGAGTCGGACAGGGGGCTTGATGGCTACACCTTC | CAISESDRGLDGYTF
TRBJ1-1 | TRBV4-1 | few | . | TGCGCCAGCAGCCCGGGTCTCCGAGGGACTGAAGCTTTCTTT | CASSPGLRGTEAFF
TRBJ1-1 | TRBV4-1 | few | TRBD1 | TGCGCCAGCAGCCAAGGGATAAGACAGGGCGGGAACACTGAAGCTTTCTTT | CASSQGIRQGGNTEAFF
TRBJ2-3 | TRBV6-5 | few | TRBD2 | TGTGCCAGCAGTTCACATACAGGGACTAGCGGGAGCACAGATACGCAGTATTTT | CASSSHTGTSGSTDTQYF
TRBJ2-5 | TRBV5-1 | . | . | TGCGCCAGCAGCCTGGACAACCAAGAGACCCAGTACTTC | CASSLDNQETQYF
TRBJ2-7 | TRBV12-3/TRBV12-4 | . | TRBD1 | TGTGCCAGCACCCTCCGGCAGGGGGCTTACGAGCAGTACTTC | CASTLRQGAYEQYF
TRBJ1-1 | TRBV5-5 | many | . | TGTGCCAGCAGCTGGCCGGGAGGAGGGACTGAAGCTTTCTTT | CASSWPGGGTEAFF
TRBJ2-3 | TRBV9 | . | . | TGTGCCAGCAGCACCTCAAGTCGCACAGATACGCAGTATTTT | CASSTSSRTDTQYF
TRBJ1-3 | TRBV5-1 | few | . | TGCGCCAGCAGCCTCCCGGGCGGCGTAGGTGCTGGAAACACCATATATTTT | CASSLPGGVGAGNTIYF
TRBJ2-3 | TRBV20-1 | few | . | TGCAGTGCTAGAGATTTACAGCTCCCAGATACGCAGTATTTT | CSARDLQLPDTQYF
TRBJ1-2 | TRBV3-1 | . | . | TGTGCCAGCAGCCAGCAGGGTGCCCTCTTTTACTATGGCTACACCTTC | CASSQQGALFYYGYTF
TRBJ2-1 | TRBV12-3/TRBV12-4 | many | TRBD2 | TGTGCCAGCAGTTCCGGGACTAGCGGGAGGCAGCAGTTCTTC | CASSSGTSGRQQFF
TRBJ2-7 | TRBV2 | . | . | TGTGCCAGCAGTGACCAAGGACAGAGAATCTACGAGCAGTACTTC | CASSDQGQRIYEQYF
TRBJ2-2 | TRBV9 | few | . | TGTGCCAGCAGCGACAGGGATTGGTACACCGGGGAGCTGTTTTTT | CASSDRDWYTGELFF
TRBJ2-1 | TRBV15 | . | TRBD2 | TGTGCCACCAGCATATCGACTAGCGGGAGATCCGATGAGCAGTTCTTC | CATSISTSGRSDEQFF
TRBJ1-2 | TRBV6-5 | few | . | TGTGCCAGCAGTTACAGGGCAGGGCAGGGCTACACCTTC | CASSYRAGQGYTF
TRBJ2-3 | TRBV5-1 | few | TRBD1 | TGCGCCAGCGGACGAACAGGGGTCAGCACAGATACGCAGTATTTT | CASGRTGVSTDTQYF
TRBJ2-2 | TRBV25-1 | few | . | TGTGCCAGCAGTGGGGGCAGGTACACCGGGGAGCTGTTTTTT | CASSGGRYTGELFF
TRBJ1-6 | TRBV20-1 | few | TRBD1 | TGCAGTGCAGCGGGACAGCCATTAGGATCACCCCTCCACTTT | CSAAGQPLGSPLHF
TRBJ1-1 | TRBV5-1 | . | . | TGCGCCAGCAAGGGTTTCGAGGGGAACACTGAAGCTTTCTTT | CASKGFEGNTEAFF
TRBJ2-1 | TRBV7-9 | . | . | TGTGCCAGCAGCTCCGACTCAATCAATACCTACAATGAGCAGTTCTTC | CASSSDSINTYNEQFF
TRBJ1-2 | TRBV29-1 | few | . | TGCAGCCTGGGGGCTAACTATGGCTACACCTTC | CSLGANYGYTF
TRBJ2-3 | TRBV10-3 | . | TRBD2 | TGTGCCATCAGGGGAGGGTCTAGCACAGATACGCAGTATTTT | CAIRGGSSTDTQYF
TRBJ2-7 | TRBV27 | . | . | TGTGCCAGCAGTTTTGAGTACGGCTCAGGCGATTACGAGCAGTACTTC | CASSFEYGSGDYEQYF
TRBJ1-5 | TRBV19 | . | . | TGTGCCAGTACCTGGGGTGGGGCCAATAGCAATCAGCCCCAGCATTTT | CASTWGGANSNQPQHF
TRBJ1-5 | TRBV5-5 | few | . | TGTGCCAGCAGCGGGGGACGGGACAATCAGCCCCAGCATTTT | CASSGGRDNQPQHF
TRBJ2-7 | TRBV5-1 | . | . | TGCGCCAGCAGCCGCGGGGGACAGAGCTCCTACGAGCAGTACTTC | CASSRGGQSSYEQYF
TRBJ2-2 | TRBV18 | few | . | TGTGCCACGATGACTTCGGGGCAGGGGAAGGTGACCGGGGAGCTGTTTTTT | CATMTSGQGKVTGELFF
TRBJ2-5 | TRBV12-3/TRBV12-4 | few | . | TGTGCCAGCAGTTCCCCGGACCAGACCCAGTACTTC | CASSSPDQTQYF
TRBJ1-1 | TRBV5-1 | few | . | TGCGCCACCAGAGTGAATTTCGGGGGCAACACTGAAGCTTTCTTT | CATRVNFGGNTEAFF
TRBJ2-7 | TRBV6-1 | few | . | TGTGCCAGCAGATCCCCGGGGAGCTACGAGCAGTACTTC | CASRSPGSYEQYF
TRBJ2-1 | TRBV20-1 | . | . | TGCAGTGCTAGGATTCCGGGGACAAGCAATGAGCAGTTCTTC | CSARIPGTSNEQFF
TRBJ2-2 | TRBV3-1 | few | . | TGTGCCAGCAGCCAAGGTCAGGGCACCGGGGAGCTGTTTTTT | CASSQGQGTGELFF
TRBJ2-2 | TRBV5-6 | . | . | TGTGCCAGCAGCTCGACCATATCAAGGGGGGAGCTGTTTTTT | CASSSTISRGELFF
TRBJ1-1 | TRBV5-1 | . | . | TGCGCCAGCAGCTTGGCCGCGGAGGTGAACACTGAAGCTTTCTTT | CASSLAAEVNTEAFF
TRBJ2-7 | TRBV4-2 | few | TRBD1 | TGTGCCAGCAGCCCCATGGGACAGGGGGGAGAGCAGTACTTC | CASSPMGQGGEQYF
TRBJ2-1 | TRBV29-1 | . | TRBD2 | TGCAGCGTTGATATCTTAGCGGGAGGGTATGAGAATGAGCAGTTCTTC | CSVDILAGGYENEQFF
TRBJ2-7 | TRBV7-7 | . | . | TGTGTGAGGCGGGTCCACGAGCAGTACTTC | CVRRVHEQYF
TRBJ1-2 | TRBV4-1 | few | . | TGCGCCAGCAGCCAAGATCAGGCAGCTACTTATGGCTACACCTTC | CASSQDQAATYGYTF
TRBJ2-7 | TRBV12-3/TRBV12-4 | . | TRBD1 | TGTGCCAGCAGTTTTGGCAGGGGGCACGACGAGCAGTACTTC | CASSFGRGHDEQYF
TRBJ2-5 | TRBV29-1 | few | . | TGCAGCGTTGAAGAAATGGCTCGGCAAGAGACCCAGTACTTC | CSVEEMARQETQYF
TRBJ2-1 | TRBV11-2 | few | . | TGTGCCAGCAGCTTAGCCCCAGATTCCTACAATGAGCAGTTCTTC | CASSLAPDSYNEQFF
TRBJ1-5 | TRBV7-9 | once | . | TGTGCCAGCAGCGAGGGTTCCGATCAGCCCCAGCATTTT | CASSEGSDQPQHF
TRBJ2-5 | TRBV7-8 | . | . | TGTGCCAGCAGCTTAGTTGGGACCCAGTACTTC | CASSLVGTQYF